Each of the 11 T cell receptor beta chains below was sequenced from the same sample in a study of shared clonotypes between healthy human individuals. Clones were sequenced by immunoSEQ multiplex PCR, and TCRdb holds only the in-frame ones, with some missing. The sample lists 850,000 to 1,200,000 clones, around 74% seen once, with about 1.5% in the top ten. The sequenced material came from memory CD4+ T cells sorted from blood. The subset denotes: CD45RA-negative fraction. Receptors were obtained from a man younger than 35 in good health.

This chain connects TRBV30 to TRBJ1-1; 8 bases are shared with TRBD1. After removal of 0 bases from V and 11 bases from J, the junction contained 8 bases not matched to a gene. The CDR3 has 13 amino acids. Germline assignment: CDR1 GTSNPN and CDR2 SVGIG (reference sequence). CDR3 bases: TGTGCCTGGAGTGTGGGGACAGGCTTGGGGGCTTTCTTT. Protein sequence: CAWSVGTGLGAFF.

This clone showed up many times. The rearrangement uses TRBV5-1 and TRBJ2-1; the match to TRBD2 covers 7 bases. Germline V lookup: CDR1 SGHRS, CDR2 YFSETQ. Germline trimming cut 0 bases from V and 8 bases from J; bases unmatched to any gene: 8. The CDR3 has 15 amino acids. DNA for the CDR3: TGCGCCAGCAGCTTGGGGCGGGAGAGGATCGATGAGCAGTTCTTC. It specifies CASSLGRERIDEQFF.

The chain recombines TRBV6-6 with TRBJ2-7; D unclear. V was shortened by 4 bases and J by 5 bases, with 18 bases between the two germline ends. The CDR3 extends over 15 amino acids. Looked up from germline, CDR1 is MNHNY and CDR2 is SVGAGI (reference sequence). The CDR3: CASSSLDNFINEQYF. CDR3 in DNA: TGTGCCAGCAGTTCTCTGGATAACTTTATCAACGAGCAGTACTTC.

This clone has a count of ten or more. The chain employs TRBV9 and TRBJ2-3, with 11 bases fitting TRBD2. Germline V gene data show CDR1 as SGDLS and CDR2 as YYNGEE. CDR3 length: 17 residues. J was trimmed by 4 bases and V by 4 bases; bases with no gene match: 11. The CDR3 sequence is CASSLSFSGGAADTQYF. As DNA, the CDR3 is TGTGCCAGCAGCCTCTCTTTTAGCGGGGGGGCGGCAGATACGCAGTATTTT.

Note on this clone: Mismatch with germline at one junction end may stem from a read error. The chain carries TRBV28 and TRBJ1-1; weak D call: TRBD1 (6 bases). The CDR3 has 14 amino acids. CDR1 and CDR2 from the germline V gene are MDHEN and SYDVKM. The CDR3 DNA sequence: TGTGCCAGCAGTTCCGAAGGACAGCGAACTGGAGCTTTCTTT. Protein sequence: CASSSEGQRTGAFF.

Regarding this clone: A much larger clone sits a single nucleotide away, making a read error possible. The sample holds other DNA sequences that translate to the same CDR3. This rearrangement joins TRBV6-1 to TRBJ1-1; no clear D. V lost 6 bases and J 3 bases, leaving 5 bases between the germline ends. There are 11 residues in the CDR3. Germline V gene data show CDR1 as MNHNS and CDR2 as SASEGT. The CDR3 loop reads CASRGYTEAFF. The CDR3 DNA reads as TGTGCCAGCAGGGGTTACACTGAAGCTTTCTTT.

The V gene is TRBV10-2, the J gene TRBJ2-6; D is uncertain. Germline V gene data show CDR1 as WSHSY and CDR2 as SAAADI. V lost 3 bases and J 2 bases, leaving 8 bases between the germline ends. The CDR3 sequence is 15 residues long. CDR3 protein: CASSDKVAGANVLTF. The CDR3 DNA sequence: TGCGCCAGCAGTGACAAGGTAGCTGGGGCCAACGTCCTGACTTTC.

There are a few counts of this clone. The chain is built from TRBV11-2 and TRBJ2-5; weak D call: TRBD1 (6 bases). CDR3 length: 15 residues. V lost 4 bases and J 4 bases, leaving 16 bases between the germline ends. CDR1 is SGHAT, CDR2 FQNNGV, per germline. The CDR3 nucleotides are TGTGCCAGCAGCTCCAGCAGGACAGTAAGAGAGACCCAGTACTTC. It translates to CASSSSRTVRETQYF.

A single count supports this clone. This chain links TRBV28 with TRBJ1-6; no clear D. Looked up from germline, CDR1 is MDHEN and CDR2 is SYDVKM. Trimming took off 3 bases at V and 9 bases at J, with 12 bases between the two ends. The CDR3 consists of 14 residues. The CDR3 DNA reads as TGTGCCAGCAGTTTGAACATGGAGCGTTCACCCCTCCACTTT. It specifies CASSLNMERSPLHF.

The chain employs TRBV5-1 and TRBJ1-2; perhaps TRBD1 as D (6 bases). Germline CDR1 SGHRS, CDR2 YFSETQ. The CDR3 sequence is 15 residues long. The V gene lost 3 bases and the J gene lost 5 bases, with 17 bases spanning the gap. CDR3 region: CASSSDGGGRYGYTF. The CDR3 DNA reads TGCGCCAGCAGCTCCGATGGCGGGGGCCGGTATGGCTACACCTTC. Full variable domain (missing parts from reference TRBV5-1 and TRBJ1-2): KAGVTQTPRYLIKTRGQQVTLSCSPISGHRSVSWYQQTPGQGLQFLFEYFSETQRNKGNFPGRFSGRQFSNSRSEMNVSTLELGDSALYLCASSSDGGGRYGYTFGSGTRLTVV.

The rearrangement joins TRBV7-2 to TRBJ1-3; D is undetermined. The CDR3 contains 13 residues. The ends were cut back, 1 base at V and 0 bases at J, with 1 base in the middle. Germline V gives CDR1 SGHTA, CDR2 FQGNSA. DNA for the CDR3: TGTGCCAGCAGCTTAGACTCTGGAAACACCATATATTTT. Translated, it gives CASSLDSGNTIYF.